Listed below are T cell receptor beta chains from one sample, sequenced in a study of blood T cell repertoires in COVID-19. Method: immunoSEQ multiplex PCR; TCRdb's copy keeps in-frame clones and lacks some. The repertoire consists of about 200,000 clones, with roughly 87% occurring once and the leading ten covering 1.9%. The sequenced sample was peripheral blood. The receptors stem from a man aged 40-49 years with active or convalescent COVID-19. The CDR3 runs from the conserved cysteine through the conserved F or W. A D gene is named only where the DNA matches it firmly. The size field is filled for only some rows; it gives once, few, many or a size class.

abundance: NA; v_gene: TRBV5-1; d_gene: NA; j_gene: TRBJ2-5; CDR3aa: CASSRSQGQETQYF; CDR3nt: TGCGCCAGCAGCAGATCACAGGGCCAAGAGACCCAGTACTTC
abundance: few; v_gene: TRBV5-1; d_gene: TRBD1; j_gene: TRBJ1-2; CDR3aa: CASSIGTGANYGYTF; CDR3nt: TGCGCCAGCAGCATCGGGACAGGAGCTAACTATGGCTACACCTTC
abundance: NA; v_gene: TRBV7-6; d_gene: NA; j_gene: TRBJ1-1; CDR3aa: CASSSQGTTGTEAFF; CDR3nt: TGTGCCAGCAGCTCCCAGGGGACCACGGGTACTGAAGCTTTCTTT
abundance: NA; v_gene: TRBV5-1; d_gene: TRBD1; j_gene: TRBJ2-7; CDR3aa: CASSPEQGYYEQYF; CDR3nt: TGCGCCAGCAGCCCTGAACAGGGGTATTACGAGCAGTACTTC
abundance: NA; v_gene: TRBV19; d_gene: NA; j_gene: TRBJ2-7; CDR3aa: CASSMPGLIYEQYF; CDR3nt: TGTGCCAGTAGTATGCCGGGACTTATATACGAGCAGTACTTC
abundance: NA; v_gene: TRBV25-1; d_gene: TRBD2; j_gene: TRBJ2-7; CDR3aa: CASSSTSGRWYEQYF; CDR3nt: TGTGCCAGCAGCTCCACTAGCGGGAGATGGTACGAGCAGTACTTC
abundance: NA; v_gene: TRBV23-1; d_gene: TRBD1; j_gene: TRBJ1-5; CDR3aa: CASSQSNLTGGYHQPQHF; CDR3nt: TGCGCCAGCAGTCAATCGAACCTGACAGGGGGTTATCATCAGCCCCAGCATTTT
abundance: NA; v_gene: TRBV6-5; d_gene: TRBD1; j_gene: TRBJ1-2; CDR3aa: CASSYSNRGRGGYTF; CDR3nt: TGTGCCAGCAGTTACTCGAACAGGGGGCGCGGTGGCTACACCTTC
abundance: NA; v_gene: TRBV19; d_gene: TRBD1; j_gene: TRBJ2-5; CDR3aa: CASAKDRGGETQYF; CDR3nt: TGTGCCAGTGCGAAAGACAGGGGGGGAGAGACCCAGTACTTC
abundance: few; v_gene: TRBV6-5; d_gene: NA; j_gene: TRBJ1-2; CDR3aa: CASSPTGGVHGYTF; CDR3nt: TGTGCCAGCAGCCCCACCGGGGGGGTCCATGGCTACACCTTC
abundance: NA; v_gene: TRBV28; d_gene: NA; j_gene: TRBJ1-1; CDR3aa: CASSRGVGWNTEAFF; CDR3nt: TGTGCCAGCAGCCGGGGGGTGGGATGGAACACTGAAGCTTTCTTT
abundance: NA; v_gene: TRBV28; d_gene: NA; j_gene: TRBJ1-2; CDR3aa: CASSLLPTAELYYGYTF; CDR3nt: TGTGCCAGCAGTCTACTACCAACGGCAGAGCTCTACTATGGCTACACCTTC
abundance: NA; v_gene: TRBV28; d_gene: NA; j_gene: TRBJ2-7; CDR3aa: CASSSPYEQYF; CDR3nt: TGTGCCAGCAGCTCTCCCTACGAGCAGTACTTC
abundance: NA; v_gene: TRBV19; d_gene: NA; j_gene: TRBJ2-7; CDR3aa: CASTRGADSYEQYF; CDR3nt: TGTGCCAGTACGAGAGGCGCCGACTCCTACGAGCAGTACTTC
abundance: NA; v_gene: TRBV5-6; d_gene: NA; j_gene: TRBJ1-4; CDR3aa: CASSLGQGGEKLFF; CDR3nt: TGTGCCAGCAGCTTAGGGCAGGGAGGCGAAAAACTGTTTTTT
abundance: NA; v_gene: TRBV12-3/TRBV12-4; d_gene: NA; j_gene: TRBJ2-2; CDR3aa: CASSLYSGELFF; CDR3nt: TGTGCCAGCAGTTTATATTCCGGGGAGCTGTTTTTT
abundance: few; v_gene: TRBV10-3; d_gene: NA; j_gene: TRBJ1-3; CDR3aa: CAISPTDVGSGNTIYF; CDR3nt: TGTGCCATCAGTCCGACAGATGTAGGCTCTGGAAACACCATATATTTT
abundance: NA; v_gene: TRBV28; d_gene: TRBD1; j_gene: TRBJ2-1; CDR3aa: CASSTNRGLGVYNEQFF; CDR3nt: TGTGCCAGCAGTACCAACAGGGGTCTGGGGGTCTACAATGAGCAGTTCTTC
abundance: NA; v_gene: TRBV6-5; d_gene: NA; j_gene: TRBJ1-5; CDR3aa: CASSPRGQPQHF; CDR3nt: TGTGCCAGCAGCCCACGGGGGCAGCCCCAGCATTTT
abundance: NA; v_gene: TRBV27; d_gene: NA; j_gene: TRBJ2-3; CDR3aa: CASSFRRGTDTQYF; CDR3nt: TGTGCCAGCAGTTTTCGTCGTGGCACAGATACGCAGTATTTT
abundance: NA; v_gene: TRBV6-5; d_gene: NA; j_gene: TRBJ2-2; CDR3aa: CASRPSRTGELFF; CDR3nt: TGTGCCAGCAGACCTAGCCGCACCGGGGAGCTGTTTTTT
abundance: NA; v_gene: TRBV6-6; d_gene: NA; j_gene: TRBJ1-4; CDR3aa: CASRSLGGSNNEKLFF; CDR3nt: TGTGCCAGTCGTTCATTGGGAGGGTCCAATAATGAAAAACTGTTTTTT
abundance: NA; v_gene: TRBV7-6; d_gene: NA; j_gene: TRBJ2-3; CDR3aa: CASSLLSGDRDTQYF; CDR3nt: TGTGCCAGCAGCTTATTATCCGGAGACCGAGATACGCAGTATTTT
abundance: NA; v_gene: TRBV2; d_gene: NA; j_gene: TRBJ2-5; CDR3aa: CASSDKPRYQETQYF; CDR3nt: TGTGCCAGCAGTGATAAACCGCGCTATCAAGAGACCCAGTACTTC
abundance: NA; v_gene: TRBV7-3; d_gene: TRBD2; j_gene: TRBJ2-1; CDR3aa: CASSPSGRGGSNEQFF; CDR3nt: TGTGCCAGCAGCCCCTCCGGGCGGGGGGGTTCCAATGAGCAGTTCTTC
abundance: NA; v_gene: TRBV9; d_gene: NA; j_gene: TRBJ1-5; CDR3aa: CASSGNPQGRQPQHF; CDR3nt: TGTGCCAGCAGCGGCAACCCACAGGGACGGCAGCCCCAGCATTTT
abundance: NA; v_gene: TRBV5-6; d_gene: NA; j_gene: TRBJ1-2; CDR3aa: CASSLEGDYGYTF; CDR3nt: TGTGCCAGCAGCTTGGAGGGGGATTATGGCTACACCTTC
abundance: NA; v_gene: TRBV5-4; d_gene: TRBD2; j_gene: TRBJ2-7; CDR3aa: CASSRMGRGGVSYEQYF; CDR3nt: TGTGCCAGCAGTCGAATGGGGCGGGGGGGCGTATCCTACGAGCAGTACTTC
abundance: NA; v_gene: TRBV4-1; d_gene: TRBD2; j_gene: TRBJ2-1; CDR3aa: CASSQVGLAGVDEQFF; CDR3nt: TGCGCCAGCAGCCAAGTGGGGCTAGCGGGAGTCGATGAGCAGTTCTTC